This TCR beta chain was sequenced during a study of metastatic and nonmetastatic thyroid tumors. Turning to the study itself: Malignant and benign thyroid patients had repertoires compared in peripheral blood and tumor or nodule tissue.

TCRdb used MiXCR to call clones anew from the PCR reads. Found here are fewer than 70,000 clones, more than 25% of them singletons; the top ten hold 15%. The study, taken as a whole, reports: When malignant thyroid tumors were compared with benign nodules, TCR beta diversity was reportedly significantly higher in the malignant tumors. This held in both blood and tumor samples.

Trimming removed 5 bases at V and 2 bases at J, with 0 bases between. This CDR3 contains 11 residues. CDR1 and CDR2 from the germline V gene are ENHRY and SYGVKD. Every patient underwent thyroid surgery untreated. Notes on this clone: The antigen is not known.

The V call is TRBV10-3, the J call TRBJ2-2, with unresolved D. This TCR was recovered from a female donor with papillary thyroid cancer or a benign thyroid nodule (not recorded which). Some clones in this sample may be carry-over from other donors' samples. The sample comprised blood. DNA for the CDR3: TGTGCCATCAGTAACACCGGGGAGCTGTTTTTT. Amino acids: CAISNTGELFF.